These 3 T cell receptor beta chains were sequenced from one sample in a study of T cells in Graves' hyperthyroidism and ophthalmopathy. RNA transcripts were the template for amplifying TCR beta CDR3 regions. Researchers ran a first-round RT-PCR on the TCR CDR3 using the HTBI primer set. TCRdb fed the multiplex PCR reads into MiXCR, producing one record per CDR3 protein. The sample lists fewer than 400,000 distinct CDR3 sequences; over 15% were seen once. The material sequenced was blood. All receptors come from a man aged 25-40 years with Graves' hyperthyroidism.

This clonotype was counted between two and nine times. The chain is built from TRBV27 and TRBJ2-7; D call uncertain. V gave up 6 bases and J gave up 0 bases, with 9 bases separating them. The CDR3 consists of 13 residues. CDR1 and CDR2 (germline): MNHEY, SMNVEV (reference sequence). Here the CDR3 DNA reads TGTGCCAGCAGGGGGTCGATCTCCTACGAGCAGTACTTC. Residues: CASRGSISYEQYF.

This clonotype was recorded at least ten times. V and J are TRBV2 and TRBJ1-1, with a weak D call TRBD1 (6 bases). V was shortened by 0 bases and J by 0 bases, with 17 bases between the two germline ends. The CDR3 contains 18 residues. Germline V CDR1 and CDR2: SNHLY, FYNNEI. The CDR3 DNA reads TGTGCCAGCAGTGAAGCTTGGCAGAGGGGGTGGGTGAACACTGAAGCTTTCTTT. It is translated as CASSEAWQRGWVNTEAFF. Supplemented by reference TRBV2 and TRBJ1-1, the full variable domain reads EPEVTQTPSHQVTQMGQEVILRCVPISNHLYFYWYRQILGQKVEFLVSFYNNEISEKSEIFDDQFSVERPDGSNFTLKIRSTKLEDSAMYFCASSEAWQRGWVNTEAFFGQGTRLTVV.

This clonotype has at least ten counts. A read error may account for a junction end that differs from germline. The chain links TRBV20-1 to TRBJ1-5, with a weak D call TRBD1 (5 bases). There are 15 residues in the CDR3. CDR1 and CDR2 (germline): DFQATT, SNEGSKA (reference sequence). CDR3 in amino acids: CSAGDSSDSNQPQHF. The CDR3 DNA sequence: TGCAGTGCTGGAGACAGCTCTGATAGCAATCAGCCCCAGCATTTT.